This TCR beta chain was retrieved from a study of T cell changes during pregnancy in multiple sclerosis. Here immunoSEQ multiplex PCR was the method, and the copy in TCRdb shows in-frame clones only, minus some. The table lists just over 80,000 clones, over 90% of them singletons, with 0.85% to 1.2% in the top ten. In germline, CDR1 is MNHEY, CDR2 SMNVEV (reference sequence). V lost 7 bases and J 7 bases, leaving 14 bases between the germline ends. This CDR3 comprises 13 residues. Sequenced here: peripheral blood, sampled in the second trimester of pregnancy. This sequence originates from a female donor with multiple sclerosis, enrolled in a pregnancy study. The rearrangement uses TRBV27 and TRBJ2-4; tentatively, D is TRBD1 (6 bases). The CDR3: CASKNRARNIQYF. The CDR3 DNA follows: TGTGCCAGCAAGAACAGGGCGAGGAACATTCAGTACTTC.